The 12 T cell receptor beta chains below all came from one sample that was sequenced in a study of blood T cell repertoires in COVID-19. Measured with immunoSEQ multiplex PCR; TCRdb has only the in-frame clones, and not every one. This table has around 140,000 clones, about nine tenths appearing once. The sequenced sample consisted of PBMCs or T cells enriched from blood (not recorded which). The receptors derive from a man aged 45-65 years who had recovered from COVID-19.

The chain joins TRBV18 to TRBJ2-1; 11 bases agree with TRBD1. J gave up 7 bases and V 3 bases, and 14 bases lay outside the gene matches. The CDR3 is 18 residues long. Germline V gene data show CDR1 as KGHSH and CDR2 as LQKENI. The CDR3: CASSPLQLGTGGWNEQFF. The CDR3 DNA sequence: TGTGCCAGCTCACCTCTACAACTCGGGACAGGGGGGTGGAATGAGCAGTTCTTC. Filled out from reference TRBV18 and TRBJ2-1, the complete variable domain reads NAGVMQNPRHLVRRRGQEARLRCSPMKGHSHVYWYRQLPEEGLKFMVYLQKENIIDESGMPKERFSAEFPKEGPSILRIQQVVRGDSAAYFCASSPLQLGTGGWNEQFFGPGTRLTVL.

V usage is TRBV7-2 and J usage is TRBJ1-2, with a tentative D call TRBD1 (6 bases). V was clipped by 4 bases and J by 5 bases, with 17 bases between them. This CDR3 has 15 amino acids. CDR1 and CDR2 (germline): SGHTA, FQGNSA. CDR3 sequence reads: CASSSRQETGYGYTF. The CDR3 bases are TGTGCCAGCAGCTCACGCCAAGAGACAGGTTATGGCTACACCTTC.

About this clone itself: This sample also contains other DNA sequences that code for the same CDR3. The chain uses TRBV3-1 (or the pseudogene TRBV3-2) and TRBJ1-5, with unresolved D. This CDR3 is built from 13 residues. Germline V CDR1 and CDR2: LGHDT, YNNKEL (reference sequence). The V gene lost 1 base and the J gene lost 7 bases, with 8 bases spanning the gap. CDR3 coding DNA: TGTGCCAGCAGCCAAGTGTCGGGACAGCCCCAGCATTTT. It specifies CASSQVSGQPQHF.

This chain uses TRBV28 with TRBJ2-7; 7 nucleotides line up with TRBD1. The junction had 10 bases not matched to a gene; V was cut back by 5 bases and J by 3 bases. Germline CDR1 and CDR2: MDHEN and SYDVKM. The CDR3 loop spans 15 amino acids. CDR3 DNA: TGTGCCAGCAGTCCTCCAGGGGGAAATTTCTACGAGCAGTACTTC. It is translated as CASSPPGGNFYEQYF.

The rearrangement uses TRBV7-2 and TRBJ1-5; 11 bases align to TRBD1. CDR1 is SGHTA, CDR2 FQGNSA, per germline. The CDR3 length is 15 residues. Trimming cost V 5 bases and J 1 base; bases outside gene matches: 1. This CDR3 reads CASSRTGGSNQPQHF. The CDR3 region has the DNA TGTGCCAGCAGCCGGACAGGGGGCAGCAATCAGCCCCAGCATTTT.

This clone was detected only a few times. In the same sample, other DNA sequences code for this CDR3. This rearrangement joins TRBV28 to TRBJ1-5; D ambiguous. V was clipped by 6 bases and J by 0 bases, with 3 bases between them. The CDR3 extends over 12 amino acids. Germline V CDR1 and CDR2: MDHEN, SYDVKM. The CDR3 sequence is CASRASNQPQHF. In DNA form, the CDR3 reads TGTGCCAGCAGAGCTAGCAATCAGCCCCAGCATTTT. The full variable domain, completed using reference TRBV28 and TRBJ1-5, is DVKVTQSSRYLVKRTGEKVFLECVQDMDHENMFWYRQDPGLGLRLIYFSYDVKMKEKGDIPEGYSVSREKKERFSLILESASTNQTSMYLCASRASNQPQHFGDGTRLSIL.

V usage is TRBV10-3 and J usage is TRBJ2-7; no reliable D call. Between the trimmed V and J ends, which lost 2 bases and 9 bases, there was a span of 11 bases. This CDR3 contains 12 residues. In germline, CDR1 is ENHRY, CDR2 SYGVKD. The CDR3 spells CAISEPHSSQYF. The CDR3, as DNA: TGTGCCATCAGTGAGCCCCACAGTTCGCAGTACTTC.

CDR3 sequence: CASSVQRGVYNEQFF. In nucleotides, the CDR3 is TGTGCCAGCAGCGTCCAGCGGGGGGTTTACAATGAGCAGTTCTTC. The gene calls are TRBV7-6 and TRBJ2-1; 9 bases fit TRBD2. The J segment lost 4 bases and the V segment lost 5 bases, leaving 6 bases of the junction unmatched. Germline V gene data show CDR1 as SGHVS and CDR2 as FNYEAQ. This CDR3 spans 15 amino acids.

This chain connects TRBV10-3 to TRBJ1-4, with D possibly TRBD1 on 5 matching bases. Germline lookup yields CDR1 ENHRY and CDR2 SYGVKD. This CDR3 has 12 amino acids. Trimming shortened V by 5 bases and J by 7 bases, and 8 bases separated the two germline ends. The DNA of the CDR3 is TGTGCCATCAGTCCGGGGGGTGAAAAACTGTTTTTT. The encoded protein is CAISPGGEKLFF.

The CDR3 protein is CASRRLTSTDTQYF. CDR3 DNA sequence: TGTGCCAGCAGAAGACTAACTAGCACAGATACGCAGTATTTT. The chain carries TRBV7-8 and TRBJ2-3; tentative D call: TRBD2 (5 bases). The CDR3 length is 14 residues. V was pared by 6 bases and J by 0 bases, with 10 bases between. Germline-derived CDR1 and CDR2 are SGHVS and FQNEAQ.

The V call is TRBV10-3, the J call TRBJ1-1; D is undetermined. This CDR3 is built from 14 residues. CDR1 is ENHRY, CDR2 SYGVKD, per germline. Trimming cost V 0 bases and J 1 base, with 6 bases left between them. In nucleotides, the CDR3 is TGTGCCATCAGTGAGTCGGCAGAGAACACTGAAGCTTTCTTT. This codes for CAISESAENTEAFF.

This clone is a singleton in its sample. The V and J genes are TRBV7-2 and TRBJ2-5; 7 bases agree with TRBD2. J gave up 3 bases and V 1 base, and 2 bases lay outside the gene matches. This CDR3 is 14 amino acids long. Germline V gene sequence: CDR1 SGHTA, CDR2 FQGNSA. CDR3: CASSLGGGKETQYF. In DNA, the CDR3 is TGTGCCAGCAGCTTAGGGGGAGGGAAAGAGACCCAGTACTTC.